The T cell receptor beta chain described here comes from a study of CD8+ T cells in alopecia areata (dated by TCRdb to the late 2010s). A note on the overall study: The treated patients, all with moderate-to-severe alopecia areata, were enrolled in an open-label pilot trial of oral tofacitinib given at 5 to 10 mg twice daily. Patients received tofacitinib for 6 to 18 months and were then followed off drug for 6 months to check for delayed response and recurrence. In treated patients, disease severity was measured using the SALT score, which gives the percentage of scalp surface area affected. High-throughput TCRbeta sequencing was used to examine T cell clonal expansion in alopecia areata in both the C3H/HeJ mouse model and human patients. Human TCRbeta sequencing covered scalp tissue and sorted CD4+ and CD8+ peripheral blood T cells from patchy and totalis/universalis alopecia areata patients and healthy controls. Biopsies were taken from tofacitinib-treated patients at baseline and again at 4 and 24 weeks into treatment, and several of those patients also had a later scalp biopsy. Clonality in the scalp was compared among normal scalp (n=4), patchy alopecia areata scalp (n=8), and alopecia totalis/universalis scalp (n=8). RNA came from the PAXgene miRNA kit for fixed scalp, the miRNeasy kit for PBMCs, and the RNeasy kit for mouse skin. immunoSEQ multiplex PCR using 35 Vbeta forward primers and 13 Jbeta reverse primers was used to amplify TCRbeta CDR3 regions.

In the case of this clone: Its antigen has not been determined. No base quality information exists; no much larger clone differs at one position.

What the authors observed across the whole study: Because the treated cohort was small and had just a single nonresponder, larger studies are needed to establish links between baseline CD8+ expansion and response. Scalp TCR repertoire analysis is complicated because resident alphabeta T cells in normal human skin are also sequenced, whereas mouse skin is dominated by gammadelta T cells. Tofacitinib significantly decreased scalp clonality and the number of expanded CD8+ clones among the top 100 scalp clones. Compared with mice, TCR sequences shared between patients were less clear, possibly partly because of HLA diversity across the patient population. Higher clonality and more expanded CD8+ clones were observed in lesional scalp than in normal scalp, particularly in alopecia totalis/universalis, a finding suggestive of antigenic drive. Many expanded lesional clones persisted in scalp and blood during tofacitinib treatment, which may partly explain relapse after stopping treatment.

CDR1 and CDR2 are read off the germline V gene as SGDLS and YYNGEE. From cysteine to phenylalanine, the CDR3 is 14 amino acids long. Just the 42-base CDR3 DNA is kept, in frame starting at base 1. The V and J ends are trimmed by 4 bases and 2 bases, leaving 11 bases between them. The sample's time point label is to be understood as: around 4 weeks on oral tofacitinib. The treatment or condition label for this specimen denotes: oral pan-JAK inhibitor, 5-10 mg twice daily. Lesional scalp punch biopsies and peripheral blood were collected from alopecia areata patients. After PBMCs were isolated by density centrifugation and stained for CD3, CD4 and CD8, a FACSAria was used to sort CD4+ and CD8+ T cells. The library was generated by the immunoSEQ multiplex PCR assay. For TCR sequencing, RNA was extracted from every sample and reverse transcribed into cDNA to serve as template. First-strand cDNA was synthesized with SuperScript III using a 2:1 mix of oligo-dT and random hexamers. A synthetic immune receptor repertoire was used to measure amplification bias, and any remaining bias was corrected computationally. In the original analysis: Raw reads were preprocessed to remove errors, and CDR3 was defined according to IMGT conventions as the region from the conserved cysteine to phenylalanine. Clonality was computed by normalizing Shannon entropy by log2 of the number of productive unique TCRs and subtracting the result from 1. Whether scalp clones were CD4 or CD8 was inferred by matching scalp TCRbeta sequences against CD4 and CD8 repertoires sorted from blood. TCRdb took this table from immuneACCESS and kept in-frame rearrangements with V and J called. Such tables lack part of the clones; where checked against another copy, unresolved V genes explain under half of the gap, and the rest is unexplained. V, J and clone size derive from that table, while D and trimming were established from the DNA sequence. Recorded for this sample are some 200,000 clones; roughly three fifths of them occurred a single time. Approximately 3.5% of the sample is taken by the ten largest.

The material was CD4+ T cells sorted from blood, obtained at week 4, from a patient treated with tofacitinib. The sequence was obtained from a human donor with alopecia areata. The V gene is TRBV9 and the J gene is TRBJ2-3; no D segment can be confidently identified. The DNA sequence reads TGTGCCAGCAGCTGGGCTGCAAACACAGATACGCAGTATTTT. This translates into CASSWAANTDTQYF.